These 29 T cell receptor beta chains came from one sample sequenced in a study of T cells in Graves' hyperthyroidism and ophthalmopathy. RNA transcripts gave rise to amplified TCR beta CDR3 regions. Carried out on the TCR CDR3, a first-round RT-PCR used the HTBI primer set. Each CDR3 protein gets one entry after TCRdb re-called the multiplex PCR reads with MiXCR. The table records hundreds of thousands of distinct CDR3 sequences, under 20% of them present only once. Material: blood. The receptors were sampled from a woman aged 18-30 years with Graves' ophthalmopathy.

This clonotype was counted many times. This rearrangement joins TRBV3-1 to TRBJ1-2, with D possibly being TRBD1 (5 bases). The CDR3 runs 15 residues. Germline CDR1 is LGHDT and CDR2 is YNNKEL (reference sequence). Deletions cut 1 base from V and 4 bases from J, with 13 bases between. For the CDR3, the DNA is TGTGCCAGCAGCCAAGCCCAGGGTATGGGCTATGGCTACACCTTC. It specifies CASSQAQGMGYGYTF. Combining the CDR3 with reference TRBV3-1 and TRBJ1-2 gives the whole variable domain DTAVSQTPKYLVTQMGNDKSIKCEQNLGHDTMYWYKQDSKKFLKIMFSYNNKELIINETVPNRFSPKSPDKAHLNLHINSLELGDSAVYFCASSQAQGMGYGYTFGSGTRLTVV.

This clonotype was recorded at least ten times. The chain uses TRBV7-2 and TRBJ2-5; 11 nucleotides align to TRBD2. CDR3 size: 16 residues. The ends lost 5 bases at V and 4 bases at J; junction bases unmatched: 9. Germline-derived CDR1 and CDR2 are SGHTA and FQGNSA. The chain's CDR3 is CASSAPGLAGGETQYF. The CDR3 DNA reads as TGTGCCAGCAGCGCCCCGGGGCTAGCGGGAGGAGAGACCCAGTACTTC.

The chain is built from TRBV5-1 and TRBJ2-5; D not certain. Per the germline V gene, CDR1 is SGHRS and CDR2 is YFSETQ. CDR3 length equals 15 residues. V gave up 7 bases and J gave up 4 bases, with 20 bases separating them. The CDR3: CASENQPTGGETQYF. CDR3 DNA: TGCGCCAGCGAAAATCAACCCACGGGTGGAGAGACCCAGTACTTC.

V gene TRBV28 combines with J gene TRBJ1-2, with 9 positions matching TRBD1. From germline, CDR1 is MDHEN and CDR2 SYDVKM. This CDR3 contains 13 residues. The ends lost 5 bases at V and 4 bases at J; junction bases unmatched: 2. Here the CDR3 reads CASSRDRVYGYTF. The DNA of the CDR3 is TGTGCCAGCAGTCGGGACAGGGTCTATGGCTACACCTTC.

This clonotype came up a few times. V and J are TRBV7-8 and TRBJ1-1; D unclear. Trimming took off 5 bases at V and 3 bases at J, with 16 bases between the two ends. The CDR3 extends over 15 amino acids. Germline V lookup: CDR1 SGHVS, CDR2 FQNEAQ. This CDR3 reads CASSPLQRMDTEAFF. CDR3 nucleotides: TGTGCCAGCAGCCCCTTACAGAGAATGGACACTGAAGCTTTCTTT. The variable domain in full, completed from reference TRBV7-8 and TRBJ1-1, reads GAGVSQSPRYKVAKRGQDVALRCDPISGHVSLFWYQQALGQGPEFLTYFQNEAQLDKSGLPSDRFFAERPEGSVSTLKIQRTQQEDSAVYLCASSPLQRMDTEAFFGQGTRLTVV.

The chain couples TRBV29-1 to TRBJ2-3, with a possible D match to TRBD2 (7 bases). Between the trimmed V and J ends, which lost 4 bases and 0 bases, there was a span of 14 bases. The CDR3 runs 15 residues. Germline CDR1 reads SQVTM; CDR2 reads ANQGSEA. CDR3 in DNA: TGCAGCGTTGGGGGGGCGGGGGCTAGCACAGATACGCAGTATTTT. Amino acid sequence: CSVGGAGASTDTQYF.

This clonotype appeared many times. The chain couples TRBV30 to TRBJ1-6, with D unresolved. Trimming removed 1 base from V and 9 bases from J, with 10 bases in between. The CDR3 extends over 13 amino acids. CDR1 and CDR2 from the germline V gene are GTSNPN and SVGIG (reference sequence). CDR3 sequence reads: CAWSAQHPSPLHF. In nucleotides, the CDR3 is TGTGCCTGGAGTGCCCAGCACCCTTCACCCCTCCACTTT.

This clonotype was detected ten times or more. V and J are TRBV18 and TRBJ2-7, with 9 bases aligning to TRBD1. CDR1 KGHSH and CDR2 LQKENI come from the germline V gene. The ends lost 2 bases at V and 1 base at J; junction bases unmatched: 9. The CDR3 is made up of 17 amino acids. The CDR3 here is CASSPSAGTGLSYEQYF. CDR3 nucleotide sequence: TGTGCCAGCTCACCATCCGCCGGGACAGGGTTGTCCTACGAGCAGTACTTC.

This clonotype was counted between two and nine times. The chain couples TRBV7-8 to TRBJ2-3, with D perhaps matching TRBD2 (5 bases). The CDR3 consists of 16 residues. V shed 6 bases and J shed 2 bases, with 18 bases lying between them. CDR1 SGHVS and CDR2 FQNEAQ come from the germline V gene. In DNA form, the CDR3 reads TGTGCCAGCAGTTTGATCTCAGCGGACGACACAGATACGCAGTATTTT. Amino acids: CASSLISADDTDTQYF.

This chain links TRBV20-1 with TRBJ2-7; TRBD2 agrees at 7 bases. Germline V gene data show CDR1 as DFQATT and CDR2 as SNEGSKA (reference sequence). Trimming removed 6 bases from V and 0 bases from J; junction bases left unmatched: 8. The CDR3 is 14 amino acids. The CDR3 region is CSAGGETASYEQYF. The CDR3 DNA is TGCAGTGCGGGGGGGGAGACAGCCTCCTACGAGCAGTACTTC.

This clonotype appeared many times. The genes are TRBV20-1 and TRBJ2-7; 7 bases line up with TRBD2. CDR1 DFQATT and CDR2 SNEGSKA come from the germline V gene (reference sequence). The CDR3 covers 14 residues. V lost 0 bases and J lost 2; bases outside the gene matches: 4. DNA for the CDR3: TGCAGTGCTAGAGAACTAGCGAACACCTACGAGCAGTACTTC. Its translation: CSARELANTYEQYF.

The chain links TRBV14 to TRBJ2-7, with D hard to call. Germline CDR1 is SGHDN and CDR2 is FVKESK. V dropped 3 bases and J dropped 7 bases, with 10 bases sitting between them. This CDR3 is 12 amino acids long. The DNA for the CDR3 is TGTGCCAGCAGCCAGTCCCGGTCGGAGCAGTACTTC. Its translation: CASSQSRSEQYF.

In its sample, this clonotype was seen many times. The chain couples TRBV27 to TRBJ2-1; 9 bases are a match to TRBD2. CDR1 and CDR2 (germline): MNHEY, SMNVEV (reference sequence). With 3 bases clipped from V and 3 bases from J, the junction kept 15 bases outside the gene matches. The CDR3 totals 19 residues. CDR3 loop: CASSFIGETSGRRYNEQFF. CDR3 DNA sequence: TGTGCCAGCAGTTTTATCGGGGAGACTAGCGGCCGACGCTACAATGAGCAGTTCTTC.

As concerns this clonotype: Possible read error: a much larger clone is one base away. The chain links TRBV12-3 or TRBV12-4 to TRBJ2-3; the D is unclear. The CDR3 length is 15 residues. In nucleotides, the CDR3 is TGTGCCAGCAGTCCCACGCCAGCTGGAACAGATACGCAGTGTTTT. Its protein product is CASSPTPAGTDTQCF.

This clonotype was detected only a few times. The chain has TRBV2 and TRBJ1-1, with D maybe TRBD1 (5 bases). V was clipped by 11 bases and J by 0 bases, with 10 bases between them. The germline CDR1 and CDR2 sequences are SNHLY and FYNNEI. The CDR3 is 12 amino acids. The CDR3 DNA sequence: TGTGCCCGACAGTACATGAACACTGAAGCTTTCTTT. As protein: CARQYMNTEAFF. Looking up the rest from reference TRBV2 and TRBJ1-1 gives the full variable domain: EPEVTQTPSHQVTQMGQEVILRCVPISNHLYFYWYRQILGQKVEFLVSFYNNEISEKSEIFDDQFSVERPDGSNFTLKIRSTKLEDSAMYFCARQYMNTEAFFGQGTRLTVV.

Details on this clonotype: Since a much larger clone is just one base distant, this may be a read error. In DNA, the CDR3 is TGTGCCAGCAGTGAAGAAGCAGAAGTGGGTATCAACACCTTC. Translated: CASSEEAEVGINTF. V usage is TRBV6-1 and J usage is TRBJ1-2, with D unclear. The V end lost 1 base, the J end lost 12 bases, and 18 bases lay between the germline ends. The germline gives CDR1 MNHNS, CDR2 SASEGT. This CDR3 has 14 residues.

The V call is TRBV9, the J call TRBJ1-2; TRBD1 matches at 10 bases. The CDR3 covers 18 residues. Per germline, CDR1 SGDLS and CDR2 YYNGEE. Germline trimming cut 6 bases from V and 2 bases from J; bases unmatched to any gene: 16. The CDR3 coding sequence is TGTGCCAGCACCAATGGAGCTGGACAGGGGGAGTTGAACTATGGCTACACCTTC. As protein: CASTNGAGQGELNYGYTF.

This clonotype has ten or more counts. The CDR3: CMTWDRVDRNEQFF. CDR3 DNA sequence: TGCATGACGTGGGACAGGGTCGATCGAAATGAGCAGTTCTTC. V usage is TRBV29-1 and J usage is TRBJ2-1, with 9 positions matching TRBD1. Germline values: CDR1 SQVTM, CDR2 ANQGSEA. There are 14 residues in the CDR3.

This clonotype was detected ten times or more. The chain is built from TRBV25-1 and TRBJ1-1; 9 bases fit TRBD1. With 1 base clipped from V and 1 base from J, the junction kept 10 bases outside the gene matches. The CDR3 is made up of 18 amino acids. CDR1 is MGHDK, CDR2 SYGVNS, per germline. CDR3 DNA: TGTGCCAGCAGTGAATCGGTCGGGACAGGGTGGAGGAACACTGAAGCTTTCTTT. Protein sequence: CASSESVGTGWRNTEAFF.

The chain has TRBV30 and TRBJ2-3; D is uncertain. The CDR3 totals 12 residues. Trimming left V 0 bases short and J 5 bases short, with 6 bases between. The germline gives CDR1 GTSNPN, CDR2 SVGIG (reference sequence). The CDR3 reads CAWSVAGDTQYF. In DNA form, the CDR3 reads TGTGCCTGGAGTGTAGCCGGAGATACGCAGTATTTT.

In its sample, this clonotype was seen a few times. CDR3 DNA: TGTGCCAGCAGCTCCCCAGGGACGGGGCAAAACTATGGCTACACCTTC. Its protein product is CASSSPGTGQNYGYTF. J is TRBJ1-2 and V is TRBV7-9; a possible D gene is TRBD1 (5 bases). The CDR3 has 16 amino acids. The germline gives CDR1 SEHNR, CDR2 FQNEAQ (reference sequence). Trimming removed 4 bases from V and 2 bases from J, with 17 bases in between. The whole variable domain, remainder taken from reference TRBV7-9 and TRBJ1-2, is DTGVSQNPRHKITKRGQNVTFRCDPISEHNRLYWYRQTLGQGPEFLTYFQNEAQLEKSRLLSDRFSAERPKGSFSTLEIQRTEQGDSAMYLCASSSPGTGQNYGYTFGSGTRLTVV.

This clonotype was observed at least ten times. The chain recombines TRBV24-1 with TRBJ1-1; D is uncertain. Germline lookup yields CDR1 KGHDR and CDR2 SFDVKD. The CDR3 contains 14 residues. V was pared by 1 base and J by 1 base, with 6 bases between. The CDR3: CATSDFGGNTEAFF. The CDR3 DNA reads as TGTGCCACCAGTGATTTCGGAGGGAACACTGAAGCTTTCTTT.

At least ten counts were recorded for this clonotype. The gene calls are TRBV6-1 and TRBJ1-5; tentatively, D is TRBD1 (6 bases). This CDR3 spans 14 amino acids. Germline-derived CDR1 and CDR2 are MNHNS and SASEGT. The ends were cut back, 5 bases at V and 7 bases at J, with 15 bases in the middle. The CDR3 DNA sequence: TGTGCCAGCAGTCCTATACAGGGTAACCAGCCCCAGCATTTT. Translating gives CASSPIQGNQPQHF.

As concerns this clonotype: A clone one base away is much larger, so this may be a read error. The rearrangement links TRBV29-1 to TRBJ1-1, with D hard to call. The germline V gene has CDR1 SQVTM and CDR2 ANQGSEA. The CDR3 extends over 12 amino acids. This CDR3 reads CNVVASSTEAFF. CDR3 nucleotides: TGCAACGTTGTGGCTAGTAGCACTGAAGCTTTCTTT.

This clonotype was detected ten times or more. The CDR3 bases are TGTGCCAGCAGTTCCAACCGGGTGGTAGCGGGAGAGGTAAACCCCTACGAGCAGTACTTC. Encoded protein: CASSSNRVVAGEVNPYEQYF. The chain uses TRBV28 and TRBJ2-7; 9 nucleotides agree with TRBD2. This CDR3 is 20 amino acids long. CDR1 MDHEN and CDR2 SYDVKM come from the germline V gene. The junction had 21 bases not matched to a gene; V was cut back by 4 bases and J by 2 bases.

This clonotype was seen a handful of times. This rearrangement joins TRBV18 to TRBJ1-4; D perhaps matches TRBD1 (6 bases). V was shortened by 1 base and J by 8 bases, with 14 bases between the two germline ends. The CDR3 spans 15 residues. CDR1 and CDR2 from the germline V gene are KGHSH and LQKENI. CDR3 sequence: CASSPQQGVKEKLFF. The DNA for the CDR3 is TGTGCCAGCTCACCACAACAGGGTGTGAAGGAAAAACTGTTTTTT.

The V call is TRBV4-1, the J call TRBJ1-1, with D maybe TRBD1 (5 bases). This CDR3 has 15 amino acids. The V end was cut by 1 base, the J end by 11 bases, with 20 bases between. Germline V gene data show CDR1 as MGHRA and CDR2 as YSYEKL. CDR3 coding DNA: TGCGCCAGCAGCCAAGGGGCACAGGACCAATTCGGGGCTTTCTTT. This codes for CASSQGAQDQFGAFF.

The chain has TRBV11-3 and TRBJ2-1; the match to TRBD2 covers 11 bases. CDR1 is SGHNT, CDR2 YENEEA, per germline. The CDR3 loop spans 17 amino acids. The V segment lost 5 bases and the J segment 0 bases; nucleotides outside the gene matches: 6. The CDR3 is CASSPLTSGGSYNEQFF. CDR3 DNA sequence: TGTGCCAGCAGCCCGCTTACTAGCGGGGGCTCCTACAATGAGCAGTTCTTC.

The chain carries TRBV14 and TRBJ2-7, with D uncertain. There are 16 residues in the CDR3. The V end was cut by 0 bases, the J end by 1 base, with 13 bases between. Germline CDR1 reads SGHDN; CDR2 reads FVKESK. The CDR3 coding sequence is TGTGCCAGCAGCCAAGATCTCGGCTTTAAGTCCTACGAGCAGTACTTC. The encoded protein is CASSQDLGFKSYEQYF.